These 20 T cell receptor beta chains were sequenced from one sample in a study of T cell clones after liver transplantation. Sequencing was performed with immunoSEQ multiplex PCR; in TCRdb, only in-frame clones are kept and a portion is missing. Altogether 60,000 or so clones are present, roughly three quarters being singletons, with the ten largest covering about 9.7%. The sequencing used CD4+ T cells from blood, collected at the 22-month timepoint. The receptor source for this set is a human patient who received a liver transplant. The T cells may partly be graft donor cells.

The chain combines TRBV19 with TRBJ2-7, with a tentative D call TRBD1 (5 bases). This CDR3 has 13 amino acids. In germline, CDR1 is LNHDA, CDR2 SQIVND (reference sequence). Trimming took off 1 base at V and 5 bases at J, with 9 bases between the two ends. CDR3 sequence: CASSIAGSDEQYF. As DNA, the CDR3 is TGTGCCAGTAGTATAGCAGGGTCCGACGAGCAGTACTTC. Full variable domain (outside the CDR3, taken from reference TRBV19 and TRBJ2-7): DGGITQSPKYLFRKEGQNVTLSCEQNLNHDAMYWYRQDPGQGLRLIYYSQIVNDFQKGDIAEGYSVSREKKESFPLTVTSAQKNPTAFYLCASSIAGSDEQYFGPGTRLTVT.

The rearrangement links TRBV16 to TRBJ2-7, with D unclear. V lost 4 bases to trimming and J lost 5 bases, with 15 bases between them. The CDR3 length is 14 residues. The V gene's germline CDR1 is KGHSY and CDR2 FQNENV. The CDR3 nucleotides are TGTGCCAGCAGCCGAGACCCTGTCCAAAACGAGCAGTACTTC. Its protein product is CASSRDPVQNEQYF.

The rearrangement joins TRBV29-1 to TRBJ1-2; perhaps TRBD1 as D (6 bases). Trimming left V 2 bases short and J 7 bases short, with 14 bases between. The CDR3 sequence is 13 residues long. Germline V gene data show CDR1 as SQVTM and CDR2 as ANQGSEA. CDR3 sequence: CSVESGGEGGYTF. The CDR3 DNA reads TGCAGCGTTGAAAGTGGGGGCGAGGGTGGCTACACCTTC.

Only a few counts were recorded for this clone. The chain employs TRBV11-2 and TRBJ1-2; D gene uncertain. In germline, CDR1 is SGHAT, CDR2 FQNNGV. V was shortened by 0 bases and J by 8 bases, with 13 bases between the two germline ends. CDR3 length: 14 residues. This CDR3 is CASSLERASGGYTF. DNA of the CDR3: TGTGCCAGCAGCTTAGAACGGGCCTCCGGAGGCTACACCTTC. Using reference TRBV11-2 and TRBJ1-2 for the parts outside the CDR3, the full variable domain is EAGVAQSPRYKIIEKRQSVAFWCNPISGHATLYWYQQILGQGPKLLIQFQNNGVVDDSQLPKDRFSAERLKGVDSTLKIQPAKLEDSAVYLCASSLERASGGYTFGSGTRLTVV.

The chain is built from TRBV11-3 and TRBJ2-3; perhaps TRBD1 as D (6 bases). The germline gives CDR1 SGHNT, CDR2 YENEEA. V shed 1 base and J shed 5 bases, with 10 bases lying between them. The CDR3 runs 14 residues. The CDR3: CASSLGQAQDTQYF. CDR3 sequence (DNA): TGTGCCAGCAGCTTAGGACAGGCACAAGATACGCAGTATTTT.

In its sample, this clone was seen once. The chain links TRBV6-1 to TRBJ1-2, with unresolved D. V lost 3 bases and J lost 0, with 11 bases in between. Germline lookup yields CDR1 MNHNS and CDR2 SASEGT. CDR3 size: 15 residues. In DNA form, the CDR3 reads TGTGCCAGCAGTGATCTCTTGGCGACTAACTATGGCTACACCTTC. Protein sequence: CASSDLLATNYGYTF.

The chain couples TRBV29-1 to TRBJ2-2; 7 positions agree with TRBD1. The CDR3 extends over 13 amino acids. The J segment lost 4 bases and the V segment lost 7 bases, leaving 6 bases of the junction unmatched. Germline V gene lookup returns CDR1 SQVTM and CDR2 ANQGSEA. The CDR3 sequence is CSANRGGTGELFF. Written as DNA, the CDR3 is TGCAGCGCGAACAGGGGTGGCACCGGGGAGCTGTTTTTT.

CDR3 DNA: TGCGCCAGCAGAAAAGGGGAGATCACAGATACGCAGTATTTT. It is translated as CASRKGEITDTQYF. The V and J genes are TRBV5-1 and TRBJ2-3; either TRBD1 or TRBD2 may supply D (5 bases each). Deletions cut 5 bases from V and 2 bases from J, with 12 bases between. This CDR3 has 14 amino acids. In germline, CDR1 is SGHRS, CDR2 YFSETQ.

The rearrangement links TRBV5-1 to TRBJ2-4; 7 bases map to TRBD1. Germline CDR1 reads SGHRS; CDR2 reads YFSETQ. The CDR3 is made up of 14 amino acids. J gave up 3 bases and V 5 bases, and 5 bases lay outside the gene matches. CDR3 in amino acids: CASRRGLDKNIQYF. CDR3 sequence (DNA): TGCGCCAGCAGAAGGGGGCTGGACAAAAACATTCAGTACTTC.

CDR3 loop: CASSVEAGGVNNEQFF. The CDR3 DNA follows: TGTGCCAGCAGCGTAGAGGCGGGGGGCGTAAACAATGAGCAGTTCTTC. The chain is built from TRBV9 and TRBJ2-1; TRBD2 matches at 8 bases. This CDR3 comprises 16 residues. With V trimmed by 0 bases and J by 5 bases, 7 bases remained unmatched. Per germline, CDR1 SGDLS and CDR2 YYNGEE.

V is TRBV7-6 and J is TRBJ2-3; D not resolved. Looked up from germline, CDR1 is SGHVS and CDR2 is FNYEAQ. The CDR3 totals 13 residues. Between the trimmed V and J ends, which lost 1 base and 10 bases, there was a span of 12 bases. CDR3 sequence: CASSLDPQTPQYF. CDR3 coding DNA: TGTGCCAGCAGCTTAGACCCCCAAACTCCGCAGTATTTT.

The chain couples TRBV9 to TRBJ2-3, with 14 bases matching TRBD2. The CDR3 contains 16 residues. Germline V gene data show CDR1 as SGDLS and CDR2 as YYNGEE. The junction had 7 bases not matched to a gene; V was cut back by 4 bases and J by 6 bases. The chain's CDR3 is CASSLRLAGGPDTQYF. CDR3 coding DNA: TGTGCCAGCAGCCTTCGACTAGCGGGGGGGCCCGATACGCAGTATTTT.

This clone appeared a few times. The gene calls are TRBV11-2 and TRBJ2-7; 10 bases map to TRBD2. The CDR3 sequence is 19 residues long. The junction had 19 bases not matched to a gene; V was cut back by 3 bases and J by 5 bases. Germline assignment: CDR1 SGHAT and CDR2 FQNNGV. The CDR3 coding sequence is TGTGCCAGCAGCTTCTATGGGGTTTCGGCGGGGCTAGCGGGGGACGAGCAGTACTTC. Its protein is CASSFYGVSAGLAGDEQYF.

This chain links TRBV19 with TRBJ2-1; 8 bases line up with TRBD1. CDR3 length equals 13 residues. CDR1 and CDR2 (germline): LNHDA, SQIVND (reference sequence). Trimming removed 10 bases from V and 6 bases from J; junction bases left unmatched: 8. This chain's CDR3 is CATSQGASNEQFF. The CDR3 DNA follows: TGTGCCACCTCTCAGGGGGCGAGCAATGAGCAGTTCTTC.

Concerning this clone: Additional DNA sequences in this sample encode the identical CDR3. The CDR3 DNA follows: TGCGCCAGCAGTGAGTCAAGGGTGGATGGCTACACCTTC. Encoded protein: CASSESRVDGYTF. J is TRBJ1-2 and V is TRBV10-1; D uncertain. This CDR3 is built from 13 residues. V shed 0 bases and J shed 6 bases, with 8 bases lying between them. Germline V gene sequence: CDR1 WNHNN, CDR2 SYGVQD (reference sequence).

This chain connects TRBV29-1 to TRBJ2-1, with D tentatively TRBD2 (5 bases). From germline, CDR1 is SQVTM and CDR2 ANQGSEA. The CDR3 loop spans 13 amino acids. V was trimmed by 5 bases and J by 0 bases, leaving 8 bases between them. CDR3 in amino acids: CSVQADSYNEQFF. The CDR3 nucleotides read TGCAGCGTTCAAGCGGACTCCTACAATGAGCAGTTCTTC.

The chain employs TRBV6-1 and TRBJ2-3; TRBD2 matches 10 bases. The V gene end was trimmed by 8 bases and the J gene end by 7 bases; junction bases not matched to a gene: 6. CDR3 length: 13 residues. Germline-derived CDR1 and CDR2 are MNHNS and SASEGT. Here the CDR3 reads CASRSGGAYTQYF. The CDR3 nucleotides are TGTGCCAGCCGCAGCGGGGGGGCGTATACGCAGTATTTT.

This chain connects TRBV28 to TRBJ2-3, with 8 bases lining up with TRBD1. This CDR3 has 15 residues. CDR1 MDHEN and CDR2 SYDVKM come from the germline V gene. The junction had 7 bases not matched to a gene; V was cut back by 3 bases and J by 5 bases. DNA for the CDR3: TGTGCCAGCAGTTTGGGGCAGGGGGCTGGAGATACGCAGTATTTT. Its translation is CASSLGQGAGDTQYF.

J is TRBJ1-6 and V is TRBV5-6; TRBD1 matches 7 bases. Germline V gene data show CDR1 as SGHDT and CDR2 as YYEEEE. V was clipped by 2 bases and J by 4 bases; unmatched bases: 6. The CDR3 sequence is 16 residues long. The DNA of the CDR3 is TGTGCCAGCAGCTTCGAGACAGGGACTTATAATTCACCCCTCCACTTT. It yields the protein CASSFETGTYNSPLHF.

This chain uses TRBV5-8 with TRBJ2-1; no reliable D call. V lost 4 bases and J lost 4, with 3 bases in between. The CDR3 length is 11 residues. CDR1 is SGHTS and CDR2 is YDEGEE in the germline V gene. The CDR3, as DNA: TGTGCCAGCAGCGATTACAATGAGCAGTTCTTC. Protein sequence: CASSDYNEQFF.